A single sample is the source of the 12 T cell receptor beta chains below, sequenced in a study of T-cell reconstitution after alpha-beta-depleted transplantation in children. TCRbeta library preparation incorporated unique molecular identifiers. TCRdb ran MiXCR on the PCR reads and lists one entry per CDR3 protein. The data contain about 220,000 distinct CDR3 sequences, approximately 17% of them singletons. Here the sequenced sample was PBMCs, mostly from graft donor cells, taken 360 days after TCRalphabeta/CD19-depleted stem cell transplant. These receptor sequences come from a male patient between 2 and 15 years old who had a stem cell transplant for acute lymphoblastic leukemia, so the T cells may come from the graft donor.

This sequence joins TRBV12-3 or TRBV12-4 and TRBJ2-5; TRBD2 agrees at 10 bases. J was trimmed by 5 bases and V by 2 bases; bases with no gene match: 5. The CDR3 consists of 15 residues. The DNA of the CDR3 is TGTGCCAGCAGTTTACCAGCGGGGGGGATGGAGACCCAGTACTTC. This translates into CASSLPAGGMETQYF.

This clonotype was recorded a few times. This chain links TRBV5-1 with TRBJ1-1, with D uncertain. The CDR3 is 18 residues long. Trimming removed 0 bases from V and 0 bases from J, with 18 bases in between. Germline V CDR1 and CDR2: SGHRS, YFSETQ. CDR3 in amino acids: CASSLDEKVPLMNTEAFF. As DNA, the CDR3 is TGCGCCAGCAGCTTGGATGAGAAGGTACCCCTCATGAACACTGAAGCTTTCTTT. The full variable domain, rest sourced from reference TRBV5-1 and TRBJ1-1, is KAGVTQTPRYLIKTRGQQVTLSCSPISGHRSVSWYQQTPGQGLQFLFEYFSETQRNKGNFPGRFSGRQFSNSRSEMNVSTLELGDSALYLCASSLDEKVPLMNTEAFFGQGTRLTVV.

This clonotype was seen many times. V is TRBV7-2 and J is TRBJ1-5, with TRBD1 matching over 7 bases. CDR3 size: 15 residues. In germline, CDR1 is SGHTA, CDR2 FQGNSA. After removal of 5 bases from V and 0 bases from J, the junction contained 4 bases not matched to a gene. The CDR3 sequence is CASSPGQTSNQPQHF. The CDR3 bases are TGTGCCAGCAGCCCGGGACAGACTAGCAATCAGCCCCAGCATTTT.

The chain carries TRBV30 and TRBJ2-2; no clear D. Germline V gene data show CDR1 as GTSNPN and CDR2 as SVGIG (reference sequence). This CDR3 is built from 17 residues. V was clipped by 0 bases and J by 0 bases, with 14 bases between them. The chain's CDR3 is CAWSVDLLRSNTGELFF. CDR3 coding DNA: TGTGCCTGGAGTGTCGACCTACTTAGATCGAACACCGGGGAGCTGTTTTTT. Combining the CDR3 with reference TRBV30 and TRBJ2-2 gives the whole variable domain SQTIHQWPATLVQPVGSPLSLECTVEGTSNPNLYWYRQAAGRGLQLLFYSVGIGQISSEVPQNLSASRPQDRQFILSSKKLLLSDSGFYLCAWSVDLLRSNTGELFFGEGSRLTVL.

This clonotype was counted between two and nine times. The chain carries TRBV27 and TRBJ2-3; possibly TRBD1 for D (5 bases). The V end lost 5 bases, the J end lost 13 bases, and 13 bases lay between the germline ends. CDR3 size: 11 residues. Germline V CDR1 and CDR2: MNHEY, SMNVEV (reference sequence). The CDR3 spells CASSNRLWEYF. As DNA, the CDR3 is TGTGCCAGCAGTAACAGGCTCTGGGAGTATTTT.

V and J are TRBV25-1 and TRBJ1-2; TRBD1 is a possible D gene (5 bases). Trimming took 2 bases from V and 6 from J, leaving 13 bases between them. The CDR3 runs to 14 residues. Germline CDR1 reads MGHDK; CDR2 reads SYGVNS. CDR3 sequence reads: CASSERTKTNGYTF. The CDR3 nucleotides read TGTGCCAGCAGTGAACGGACAAAAACGAATGGCTACACCTTC.

This clonotype was counted between two and nine times. The J gene is TRBJ1-3, the V gene TRBV18; D is unresolved. V lost 3 bases, J lost 0 bases, and 9 bases lay in between. The CDR3 extends over 15 amino acids. The V gene's germline CDR1 is KGHSH and CDR2 LQKENI. CDR3: CASSPLRDSGNTIYF. The CDR3 nucleotides are TGTGCCAGCTCACCCCTACGAGACTCTGGAAACACCATATATTTT.

This clonotype was detected only a few times. This chain links TRBV7-9 with TRBJ2-7; D is perhaps TRBD2 (6 bases). This CDR3 spans 14 amino acids. V shed 1 base and J shed 6 bases, with 13 bases lying between them. Looked up from germline, CDR1 is SEHNR and CDR2 is FQNEAQ (reference sequence). The CDR3 bases are TGTGCCAGCAGCTTAGACGGGAGTAGACGCGAGCAGTACTTC. As protein: CASSLDGSRREQYF.

This clonotype has at least ten counts. The J gene is TRBJ2-1, the V gene TRBV12-3 or TRBV12-4; D is unresolved. The germline V and J ends were trimmed by 6 bases and 0 bases, with 12 bases remaining between them. The CDR3 length is 15 residues. CDR3 sequence reads: CASRVVGSSYNEQFF. Written as DNA, the CDR3 is TGTGCCAGCAGGGTGGTTGGAAGCTCCTACAATGAGCAGTTCTTC.

This clonotype has a single count. A read error may produce the germline difference seen at one junction end. The chain recombines TRBV4-2 with TRBJ1-3, with 7 bases identical to TRBD1. CDR1 and CDR2 (germline): LGHNA, YNFKEQ. This CDR3 is 16 amino acids long. This CDR3 reads CASSQTAGGSGNPIYF. In DNA form, the CDR3 reads TGTGCCAGCAGCCAAACCGCAGGGGGATCTGGAAACCCCATATATTTT.

The V and J genes are TRBV12-3 or TRBV12-4 and TRBJ2-7; D gene uncertain. This CDR3 region has 14 residues. Trimming took off 0 bases at V and 0 bases at J, with 6 bases between the two ends. The CDR3 spells CASSLAASSYEQYF. In DNA form, the CDR3 reads TGTGCCAGCAGTTTAGCGGCCAGCTCCTACGAGCAGTACTTC.

The chain couples TRBV15 to TRBJ1-1, with D tentatively TRBD1 (5 bases). The germline gives CDR1 LNHNV, CDR2 YYDKDF (reference sequence). The V end lost 3 bases, the J end lost 5 bases, and 19 bases lay between the germline ends. The CDR3 consists of 16 residues. CDR3 in DNA: TGTGCCACCAGCAGGGATGATGTGGGGGGATGGACTGAAGCTTTCTTT. Translated, it gives CATSRDDVGGWTEAFF.